At least ten counts were recorded for the clone carrying this TCR beta chain. Its matching antigen is unknown. This record comes from a study of identical twins. After template switching added a universal primer site, the resulting cDNA carried unique molecular identifiers. TCRdb passed the 5' RACE reads through MiXCR, listing each CDR3 protein once. Among about 690,000 distinct CDR3 sequences listed, roughly 6% were seen once. The CDR3 runs 13 residues. Trimming removed 1 base from V and 3 bases from J, with 7 bases in between. CDR1 is MGHDK and CDR2 is SYGVNS in the germline V gene. Whole-study findings and limits: Within monozygotic twins, out-of-frame TCR alpha sharing was underestimated by the models. Twins showed weaker excess sharing in their beta out-of-frame sequences.

The chain is built from TRBV25-1 and TRBJ2-7; D gene unclear. The sample taken for sequencing was naive T cells sorted from blood. This TCR derives from a man aged 18 to 30 in good health. This CDR3 is CASSELGIYEQYF. The CDR3 region has the DNA TGTGCCAGCAGTGAATTGGGCATCTACGAGCAGTACTTC.